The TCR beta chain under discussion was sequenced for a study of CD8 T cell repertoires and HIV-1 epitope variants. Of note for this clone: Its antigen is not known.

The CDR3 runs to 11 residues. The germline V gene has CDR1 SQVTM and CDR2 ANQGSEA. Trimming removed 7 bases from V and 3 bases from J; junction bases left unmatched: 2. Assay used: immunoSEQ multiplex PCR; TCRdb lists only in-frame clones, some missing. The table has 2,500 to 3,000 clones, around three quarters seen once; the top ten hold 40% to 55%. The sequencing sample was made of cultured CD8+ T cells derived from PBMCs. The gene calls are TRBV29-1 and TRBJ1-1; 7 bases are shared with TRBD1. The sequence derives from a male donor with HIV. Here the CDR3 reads CSGDRDTEAFF. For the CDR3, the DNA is TGCAGCGGAGACAGGGACACTGAAGCTTTCTTT.